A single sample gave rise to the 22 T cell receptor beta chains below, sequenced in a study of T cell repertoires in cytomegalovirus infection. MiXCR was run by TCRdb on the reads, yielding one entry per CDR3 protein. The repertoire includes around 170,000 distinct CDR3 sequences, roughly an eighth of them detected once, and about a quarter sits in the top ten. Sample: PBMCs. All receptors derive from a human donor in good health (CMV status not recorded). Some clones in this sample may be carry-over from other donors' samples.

CDR3 bases: TGTGCCAGCAGCCAATTAGGGTCAGGGTACGAGCAGTACTTC. Translating gives CASSQLGSGYEQYF. This chain uses TRBV4-2 with TRBJ2-7, with D maybe TRBD1 (5 bases). Germline V lookup: CDR1 LGHNA, CDR2 YNFKEQ. The ends were cut back, 2 bases at V and 4 bases at J, with 12 bases in the middle. This CDR3 spans 14 amino acids.

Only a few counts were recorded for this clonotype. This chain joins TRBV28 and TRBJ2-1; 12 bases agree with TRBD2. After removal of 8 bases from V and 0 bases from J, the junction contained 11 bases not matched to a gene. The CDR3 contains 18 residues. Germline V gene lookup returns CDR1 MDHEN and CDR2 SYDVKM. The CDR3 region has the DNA TGTGCCAGCGGAAGACTAGCGGGAGATTTGGGCTCCTACAATGAGCAGTTCTTC. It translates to CASGRLAGDLGSYNEQFF.

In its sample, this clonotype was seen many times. The CDR3: CASSRDRAVAEKLFF. As DNA, the CDR3 is TGTGCCAGCAGCCGAGACAGGGCGGTGGCTGAAAAACTGTTTTTT. The V call is TRBV7-8, the J call TRBJ1-4; 7 bases line up with TRBD1. This CDR3 is 15 amino acids long. Germline CDR1 is SGHVS and CDR2 is FQNEAQ. The ends lost 5 bases at V and 7 bases at J; junction bases unmatched: 10.

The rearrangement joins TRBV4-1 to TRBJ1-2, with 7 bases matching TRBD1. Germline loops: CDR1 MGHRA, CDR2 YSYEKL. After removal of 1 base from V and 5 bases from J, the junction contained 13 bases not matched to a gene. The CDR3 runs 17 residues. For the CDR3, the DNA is TGCGCCAGCAGCCAAGGAGGACAGGTGGAGAGTTGGTATGGCTACACCTTC. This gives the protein CASSQGGQVESWYGYTF.

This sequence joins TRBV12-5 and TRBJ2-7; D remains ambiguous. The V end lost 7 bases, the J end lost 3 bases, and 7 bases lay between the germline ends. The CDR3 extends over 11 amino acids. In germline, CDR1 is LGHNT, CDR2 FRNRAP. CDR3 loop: CASASGYEQYF. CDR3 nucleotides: TGTGCTAGTGCCTCGGGCTACGAGCAGTACTTC.

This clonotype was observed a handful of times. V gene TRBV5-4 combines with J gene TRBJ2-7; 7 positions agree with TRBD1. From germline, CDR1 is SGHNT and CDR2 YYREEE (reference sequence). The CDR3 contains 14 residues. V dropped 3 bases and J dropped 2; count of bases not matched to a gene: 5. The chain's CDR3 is CASSSAQGPYEQYF. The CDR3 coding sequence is TGTGCCAGCAGCTCCGCACAGGGGCCCTACGAGCAGTACTTC.

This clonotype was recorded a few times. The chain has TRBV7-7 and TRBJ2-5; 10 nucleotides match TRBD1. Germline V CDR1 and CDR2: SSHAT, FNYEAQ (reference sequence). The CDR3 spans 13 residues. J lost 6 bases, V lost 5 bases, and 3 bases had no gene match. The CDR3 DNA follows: TGTGCCAGCAGCAGGGGACAGGGGAAGACCCAGTACTTC. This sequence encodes CASSRGQGKTQYF.

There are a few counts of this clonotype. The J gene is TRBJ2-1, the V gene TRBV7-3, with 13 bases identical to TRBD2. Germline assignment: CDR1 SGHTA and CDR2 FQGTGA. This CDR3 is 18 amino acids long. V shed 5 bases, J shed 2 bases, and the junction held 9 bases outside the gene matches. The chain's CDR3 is CASSLGLAGDPPYNEQFF. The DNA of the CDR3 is TGTGCCAGCAGCCTAGGACTAGCGGGAGACCCCCCCTACAATGAGCAGTTCTTC.

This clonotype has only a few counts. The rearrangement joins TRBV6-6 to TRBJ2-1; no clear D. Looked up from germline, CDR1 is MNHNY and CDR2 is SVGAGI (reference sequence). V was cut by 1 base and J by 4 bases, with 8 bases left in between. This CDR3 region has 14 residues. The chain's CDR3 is CASSYLTDYNEQFF. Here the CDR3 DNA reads TGTGCCAGCAGTTACTTAACAGATTACAATGAGCAGTTCTTC.

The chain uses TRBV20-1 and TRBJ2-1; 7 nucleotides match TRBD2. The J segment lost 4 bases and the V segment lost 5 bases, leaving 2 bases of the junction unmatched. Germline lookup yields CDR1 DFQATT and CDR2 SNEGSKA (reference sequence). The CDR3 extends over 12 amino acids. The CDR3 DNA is TGCAGTGCTCCGGGACTATACAATGAGCAGTTCTTC. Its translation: CSAPGLYNEQFF.

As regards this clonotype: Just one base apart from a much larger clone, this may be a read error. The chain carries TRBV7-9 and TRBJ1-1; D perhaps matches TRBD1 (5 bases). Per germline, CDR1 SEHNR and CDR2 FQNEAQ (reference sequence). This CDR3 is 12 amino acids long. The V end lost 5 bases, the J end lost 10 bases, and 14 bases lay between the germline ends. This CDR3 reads CASSRGAAVAFF. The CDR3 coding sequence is TGTGCCAGCAGCCGCGGGGCTGCAGTAGCTTTCTTT. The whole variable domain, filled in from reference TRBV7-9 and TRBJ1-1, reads DTGVSQNPRHKITKRGQNVTFRCDPISEHNRLYWYRQTLGQGPEFLTYFQNEAQLEKSRLLSDRFSAERPKGSFSTLEIQRTEQGDSAMYLCASSRGAAVAFFGQGTRLTVV.

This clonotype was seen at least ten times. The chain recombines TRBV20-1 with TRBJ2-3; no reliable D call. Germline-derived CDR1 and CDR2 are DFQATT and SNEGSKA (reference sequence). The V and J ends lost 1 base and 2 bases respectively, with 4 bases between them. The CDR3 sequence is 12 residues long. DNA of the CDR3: TGCAGTGCTAGAGGGGACACAGATACGCAGTATTTT. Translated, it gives CSARGDTDTQYF.

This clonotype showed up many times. CDR3 bases: TGTGCCAGCATTACAGGGGTTACCGGGGAGCTGTTTTTT. It codes for CASITGVTGELFF. The rearrangement uses TRBV7-6 and TRBJ2-2, with 7 bases identical to TRBD1. This CDR3 has 13 amino acids. In germline, CDR1 is SGHVS, CDR2 FNYEAQ. With V trimmed by 7 bases and J by 5 bases, 4 bases remained unmatched. The full variable domain, its missing parts supplied by reference TRBV7-6 and TRBJ2-2, is GAGVSQSPRYKVTKRGQDVALRCDPISGHVSLYWYRQALGQGPEFLTYFNYEAQQDKSGLPNDRFSAERPEGSISTLTIQRTEQRDSAMYRCASITGVTGELFFGEGSRLTVL.

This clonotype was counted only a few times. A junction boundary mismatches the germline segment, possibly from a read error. CDR3 in amino acids: CASRLLGTEAFF. In DNA, the CDR3 is TGTGCCAGCAGGTTATTAGGGACTGAAGCTTTCTTT. The chain uses TRBV28 and TRBJ1-1; D uncertain. Germline-derived CDR1 and CDR2 are MDHEN and SYDVKM. The CDR3 loop spans 12 amino acids.

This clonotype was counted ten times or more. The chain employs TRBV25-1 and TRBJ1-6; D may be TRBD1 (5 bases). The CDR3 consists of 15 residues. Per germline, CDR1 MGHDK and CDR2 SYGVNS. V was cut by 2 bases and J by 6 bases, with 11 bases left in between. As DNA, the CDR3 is TGTGCCAGCAGTGAAAGCAGGGTCTTTAATTCACCCCTCCACTTT. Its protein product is CASSESRVFNSPLHF.

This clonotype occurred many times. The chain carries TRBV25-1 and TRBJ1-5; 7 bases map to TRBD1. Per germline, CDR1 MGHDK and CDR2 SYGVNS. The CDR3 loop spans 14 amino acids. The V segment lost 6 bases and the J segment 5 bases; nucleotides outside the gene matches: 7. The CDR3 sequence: CASSATGIHQPQHF. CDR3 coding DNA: TGTGCCAGCAGCGCGACAGGGATCCATCAGCCCCAGCATTTT.

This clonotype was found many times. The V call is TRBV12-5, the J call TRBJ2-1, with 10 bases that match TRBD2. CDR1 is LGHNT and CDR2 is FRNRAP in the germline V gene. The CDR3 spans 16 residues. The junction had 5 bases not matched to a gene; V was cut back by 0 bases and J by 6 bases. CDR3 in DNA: TGTGCTAGTGGTTTGGTCACCCAGCGGGGGGGCAATGAGCAGTTCTTC. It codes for CASGLVTQRGGNEQFF.

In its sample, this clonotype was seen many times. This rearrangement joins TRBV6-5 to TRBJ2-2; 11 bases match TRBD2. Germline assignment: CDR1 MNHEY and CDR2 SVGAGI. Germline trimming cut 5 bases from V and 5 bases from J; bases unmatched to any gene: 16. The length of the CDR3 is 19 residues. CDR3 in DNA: TGTGCCAGCAGTCGCTCTTGGAAACTAGCGGGAGTCGAAACCGGGGAGCTGTTTTTT. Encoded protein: CASSRSWKLAGVETGELFF.

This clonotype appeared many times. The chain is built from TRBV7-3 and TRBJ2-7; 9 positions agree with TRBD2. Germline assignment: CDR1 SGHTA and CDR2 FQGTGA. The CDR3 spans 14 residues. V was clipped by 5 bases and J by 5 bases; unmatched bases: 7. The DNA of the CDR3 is TGTGCCAGCAGCCCGGGACTAGCTAGCCACGAGCAGTACTTC. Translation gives CASSPGLASHEQYF.

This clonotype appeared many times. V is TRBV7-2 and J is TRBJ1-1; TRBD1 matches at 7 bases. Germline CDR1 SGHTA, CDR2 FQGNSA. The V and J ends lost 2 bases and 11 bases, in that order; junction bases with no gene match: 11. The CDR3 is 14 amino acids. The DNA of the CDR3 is TGTGCCAGCAGCTTAAACAGGGGCGACTTTGGGGCTTTCTTT. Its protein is CASSLNRGDFGAFF. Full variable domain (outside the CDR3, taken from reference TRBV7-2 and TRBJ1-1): GAGVSQSPSNKVTEKGKDVELRCDPISGHTALYWYRQSLGQGLEFLIYFQGNSAPDKSGLPSDRFSAERTGGSVSTLTIQRTQQEDSAVYLCASSLNRGDFGAFFGQGTRLTVV.

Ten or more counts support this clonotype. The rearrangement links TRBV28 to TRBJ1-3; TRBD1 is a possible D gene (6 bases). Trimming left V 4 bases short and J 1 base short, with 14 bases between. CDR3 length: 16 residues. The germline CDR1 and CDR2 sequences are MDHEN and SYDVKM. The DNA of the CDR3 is TGTGCCAGCAGTTCGTCCAGGGGTAATTCTGGAAACACCATATATTTT. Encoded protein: CASSSSRGNSGNTIYF.

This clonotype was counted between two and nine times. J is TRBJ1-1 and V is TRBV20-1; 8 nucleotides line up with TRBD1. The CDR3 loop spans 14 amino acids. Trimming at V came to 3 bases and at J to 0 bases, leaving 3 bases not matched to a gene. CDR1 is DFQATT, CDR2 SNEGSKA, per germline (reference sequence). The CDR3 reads CSASWTGMNTEAFF. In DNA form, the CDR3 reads TGCAGTGCTAGTTGGACAGGGATGAACACTGAAGCTTTCTTT.